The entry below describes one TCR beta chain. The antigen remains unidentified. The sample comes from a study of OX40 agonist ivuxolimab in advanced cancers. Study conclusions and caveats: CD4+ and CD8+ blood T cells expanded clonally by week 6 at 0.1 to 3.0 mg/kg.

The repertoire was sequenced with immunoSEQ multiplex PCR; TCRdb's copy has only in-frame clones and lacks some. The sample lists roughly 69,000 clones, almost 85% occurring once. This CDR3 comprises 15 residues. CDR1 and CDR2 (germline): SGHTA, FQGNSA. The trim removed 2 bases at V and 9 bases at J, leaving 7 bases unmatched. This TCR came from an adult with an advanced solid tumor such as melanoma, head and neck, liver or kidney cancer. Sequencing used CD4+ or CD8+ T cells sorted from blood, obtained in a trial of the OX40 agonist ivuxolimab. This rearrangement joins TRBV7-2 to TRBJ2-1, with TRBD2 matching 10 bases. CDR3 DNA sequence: TGTGCCAGCAGCTTACTAGCGGGGGCGCGGGGTGAGCAGTTCTTC. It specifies CASSLLAGARGEQFF.